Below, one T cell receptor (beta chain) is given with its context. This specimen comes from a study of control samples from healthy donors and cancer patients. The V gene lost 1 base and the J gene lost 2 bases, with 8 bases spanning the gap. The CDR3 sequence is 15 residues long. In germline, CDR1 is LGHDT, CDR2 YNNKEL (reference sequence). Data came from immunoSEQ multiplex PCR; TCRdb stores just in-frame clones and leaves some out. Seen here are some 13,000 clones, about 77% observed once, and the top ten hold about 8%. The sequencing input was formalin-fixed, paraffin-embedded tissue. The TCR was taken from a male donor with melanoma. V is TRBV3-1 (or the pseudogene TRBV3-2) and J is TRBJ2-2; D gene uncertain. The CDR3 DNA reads TGTGCCAGCAGCCAAGCGCATGGAAACACCGGGGAGCTGTTTTTT. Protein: CASSQAHGNTGELFF.